Listed below are T cell receptor beta chains from one sample, sequenced in a study of cytomegalovirus exposure and HLA in healthy donors. Here immunoSEQ multiplex PCR was the method, and the copy in TCRdb shows in-frame clones only, minus some. The profile covers under 200,000 clones, with 96% appearing a single time and more than 0.7% taken by the ten largest. The specimen was PBMCs. The origin of the receptors is a woman under 30 in good health and CMV-seronegative. Each CDR3 is given with its conserved first and last residue. The D gene is left open where the match is weak. Not all rows give a size; the values are once, few, many and, for expanded clones, a class.

>NA|TRBV27|TRBJ2-2|16|TRBD2
CASSMLAGGQGGELFF
TGTGCCAGCAGTATGCTAGCGGGGGGGCAGGGCGGGGAGCTGTTTTTT
>NA|TRBV4-1|TRBJ2-7|14|NA
CASSHPTAGYEQYF
TGCGCCAGCAGCCACCCTACGGCGGGCTACGAGCAGTACTTC
>NA|TRBV2|TRBJ2-3|13|NA
CASSVTSRDTQYF
TGTGCCAGCAGTGTGACAAGCCGGGATACGCAGTATTTT
>NA|TRBV5-1|TRBJ2-1|12|NA
CASSPTVNEQFF
TGCGCCAGCAGCCCTACAGTAAATGAGCAGTTCTTC
>few|TRBV7-9|TRBJ2-1|14|NA
CASSLGGVNNEQFF
TGTGCCAGCAGCTTAGGCGGGGTAAACAATGAGCAGTTCTTC
>NA|TRBV9|TRBJ2-3|16|TRBD2
CASSGLAGGTPDTQYF
TGTGCCAGCAGCGGCCTAGCGGGGGGCACACCAGATACGCAGTATTTT
>NA|TRBV7-9|TRBJ2-5|18|NA
CASSTSHRIQGFQETQYF
TGTGCCAGCAGCACTAGCCACAGGATTCAAGGGTTCCAAGAGACCCAGTACTTC
>NA|TRBV20-1|TRBJ1-4|11|NA
CSASRGEKLFF
TGCAGTGCTAGTCGGGGTGAAAAACTGTTTTTT
>NA|TRBV9|TRBJ1-1|14|NA
CASSVGGGPTEAFF
TGTGCCAGCAGCGTAGGGGGGGGGCCCACTGAAGCTTTCTTT
>NA|TRBV7-2|TRBJ1-4|14|TRBD1
CASSAGGPNEKLFF
TGTGCCAGCAGCGCAGGGGGTCCTAATGAAAAACTGTTTTTT
>NA|TRBV5-5|TRBJ1-1|14|NA
CASSLLRGNTEAFF
TGTGCCAGCAGCTTGTTGCGGGGGAACACTGAAGCTTTCTTT
>NA|TRBV4-1|TRBJ2-1|20|TRBD2
CASSQISLSFLAGGSNEQFF
TGCGCCAGCAGCCAAATCAGCCTCTCATTTCTAGCGGGGGGTTCAAATGAGCAGTTCTTC
>NA|TRBV10-3|TRBJ1-1|15|TRBD1
CAISRQGVGNTEAFF
TGTGCCATCAGTAGACAGGGTGTAGGAAACACTGAAGCTTTCTTT
>NA|TRBV10-1|TRBJ2-5|12|NA
CASTGVQETQYF
TGCGCCAGCACAGGGGTCCAAGAGACCCAGTACTTC
>NA|TRBV7-2|TRBJ2-5|14|TRBD2
CASSISGLVETQYF
TGTGCCAGCAGCATTAGCGGGTTAGTGGAGACCCAGTACTTC
>NA|TRBV7-6|TRBJ2-7|17|TRBD2
CASSSTPNGGGAYEQYF
TGTGCCAGCAGCTCCACGCCTAATGGCGGGGGGGCCTACGAGCAGTACTTC
>NA|TRBV9|TRBJ2-1|15|NA
CASSVGSGFVDEQFF
TGTGCCAGCAGCGTAGGTAGCGGATTCGTCGATGAGCAGTTCTTC
>NA|TRBV6-6|TRBJ2-2|15|NA
CASSYSVGQTGELFF
TGTGCCAGCAGTTACTCGGTTGGGCAGACCGGGGAGCTGTTTTTT
>NA|TRBV13|TRBJ2-5|18|TRBD2
CASSLYWEAGGPKETQYF
TGTGCCAGCAGCTTATACTGGGAAGCGGGGGGGCCGAAGGAGACCCAGTACTTC
>NA|TRBV6-5|TRBJ2-5|15|NA
CASSSTRAAGETQYF
TGTGCCAGCAGTTCAACTAGGGCCGCCGGGGAGACCCAGTACTTC
>NA|TRBV4-2|TRBJ1-5|14|NA
CASNSDGYNQPQHF
TGTGCCAGCAACTCCGACGGGTACAATCAGCCCCAGCATTTT
>NA|TRBV4-1|TRBJ1-6|17|NA
CASSQVVTSSGNSPLHF
TGCGCCAGCAGCCAAGTGGTCACCTCGTCGGGTAATTCACCCCTCCACTTT
>NA|TRBV7-2|TRBJ1-1|14|TRBD1
CASRNRGPDTEAFF
TGTGCCAGCAGAAACAGGGGGCCGGACACTGAAGCTTTCTTT
>NA|TRBV4-1|TRBJ1-2|14|TRBD1
CASSPGQGTYGYTF
TGCGCCAGCAGCCCGGGACAGGGTACCTATGGCTACACCTTC
>NA|TRBV5-1|TRBJ1-2|15|NA
CASSLDVSTDYGYTF
TGCGCCAGCAGCTTGGATGTCTCGACAGACTATGGCTACACCTTC
>NA|TRBV19|TRBJ1-2|16|TRBD1
CASSMGPLDRDKGYTF
TGTGCCAGTAGTATGGGACCCCTCGACAGGGATAAAGGCTACACCTTC
>NA|TRBV7-9|TRBJ2-7|14|TRBD1
CASSPGQGIYEQYF
TGTGCCAGCAGCCCCGGACAGGGGATCTACGAGCAGTACTTC
>NA|TRBV2|TRBJ2-3|14|NA
CASSSGFTTDTQYF
TGTGCCAGCAGTTCAGGGTTTACCACAGATACGCAGTATTTT
>NA|TRBV11-1|TRBJ2-3|16|TRBD2
CASSLVPREAADTQYF
TGTGCCAGCAGCTTAGTACCCCGGGAGGCCGCAGATACGCAGTATTTT
>NA|TRBV15|TRBJ2-5|18|TRBD1
CATSRDLSGTAQQETQYF
TGTGCCACCAGCAGAGATCTATCCGGGACAGCCCAACAAGAGACCCAGTACTTC
>NA|TRBV7-8|TRBJ1-6|20|NA
CASRRLPGQEIYSYNSPLHF
TGTGCCAGCAGGCGACTCCCGGGACAAGAAATCTACTCCTATAATTCACCCCTCCACTTT
>NA|TRBV13|TRBJ2-3|15|NA
CASSPGTRRTDTQYF
TGTGCCAGCAGCCCCGGGACTCGACGCACAGATACGCAGTATTTT
>NA|TRBV27|TRBJ2-3|17|TRBD2
CASSPLQIAGTTDTQYF
TGTGCCAGCAGTCCCCTTCAGATAGCGGGGACCACAGATACGCAGTATTTT
>NA|TRBV7-3|TRBJ2-7|16|NA
CASSPTGGTDIYEQYF
TGTGCCAGCAGCCCTACGGGCGGGACGGATATTTACGAGCAGTACTTC
>NA|TRBV29-1|TRBJ2-5|16|TRBD2
CSVEVPRGGLMETQYF
TGCAGCGTTGAAGTCCCCCGCGGGGGGTTGATGGAGACCCAGTACTTC
>NA|TRBV27|TRBJ2-4|15|NA
CASTPVGVGGNIQYF
TGTGCCAGCACCCCCGTCGGGGTTGGGGGGAACATTCAGTACTTC
>NA|TRBV11-1|TRBJ2-3|15|TRBD1
CASSLRTGASDTQYF
TGTGCCAGCAGCTTGCGGACAGGGGCTTCAGATACGCAGTATTTT
>NA|TRBV6-1|TRBJ1-2|14|NA
CASSEVPARGRPVF
TGTGCCAGCAGTGAAGTTCCTGCCAGGGGTAGACCTGTCTTC
>NA|TRBV10-2|TRBJ1-3|16|TRBD1
CASSSDRLFSGNTIYF
TGCGCCAGCAGTTCGGACAGGCTCTTCTCTGGAAACACCATATATTTT
>NA|TRBV5-4|TRBJ2-7|15|TRBD2
CASSLAERGGYEQYF
TGTGCCAGCAGCTTGGCGGAGCGGGGGGGCTACGAGCAGTACTTC
>NA|TRBV11-3|TRBJ2-3|18|TRBD2
CASSLGLLAGPSTDTQYF
TGTGCCAGCAGCTTAGGGCTCCTAGCGGGACCCTCCACAGATACGCAGTATTTT
>NA|TRBV6-5|TRBJ2-7|15|TRBD1
CASSSKQGGSYEQYF
TGTGCCAGCAGTTCCAAACAGGGGGGTTCCTACGAGCAGTACTTC
>NA|TRBV4-1|TRBJ2-5|18|TRBD1
CASSQIRTGTPTGWTQYF
TGCGCCAGCAGCCAAATTAGGACAGGGACCCCCACGGGTTGGACCCAGTACTTC
>NA|TRBV4-1|TRBJ1-6|16|NA
CASSQGGSSYNSPLHF
TGCGCCAGCAGCCAAGGAGGGAGCTCCTATAATTCACCCCTCCACTTT
>once|TRBV6-6|TRBJ1-1|14|NA
CASSYPDGDTEAFF
TGTGCCAGCAGTTACCCCGACGGAGACACTGAAGCTTTCTTT
>NA|TRBV5-1|TRBJ2-3|17|NA
CASSSRPSASSTDTQYF
TGCGCCAGCAGCTCCCGGCCTAGCGCAAGTAGCACAGATACGCAGTATTTT
>NA|TRBV6-5|TRBJ1-4|15|NA
CASSYLGGLNEKLFF
TGTGCCAGCAGTTACCTAGGGGGTCTGAATGAAAAACTGTTTTTT
>NA|TRBV5-1|TRBJ2-7|13|TRBD1
CASSPGQGNEQYF
TGCGCCAGCAGCCCTGGACAGGGCAACGAGCAGTACTTC
>once|TRBV2|TRBJ1-5|17|TRBD1
CASSAGQGGYSNQPQHF
TGTGCCAGCAGTGCCGGACAGGGAGGATATAGCAATCAGCCCCAGCATTTT
>NA|TRBV4-1|TRBJ1-3|15|NA
CASSQATGPRNTIYF
TGCGCCAGCAGCCAAGCCACAGGGCCTCGAAACACCATATATTTT
>NA|TRBV6-5|TRBJ1-5|15|TRBD1
CASSPDRASNQPQHF
TGTGCCAGCAGCCCCGACAGGGCTAGCAATCAGCCCCAGCATTTT
>NA|TRBV7-6|TRBJ2-5|16|TRBD1
CASTLWGTVNQETQYF
TGTGCCAGCACCCTATGGGGGACAGTCAACCAAGAGACCCAGTACTTC